This section outlines one T cell receptor (beta chain) sequence together with its context. Antigen unknown. This record comes from a study of post-analysis software for immune sequencing data. Study-wide context: Courses of disease covered relapsing-remitting, secondary progressive and progressive-relapsing multiple sclerosis.

Points from the study as a whole: Comparison of patients with controls showed about 5 TRBV segments more frequent in patients, TRBV5-6, TRBV5-1 and TRBV20-1 among them.

TCR beta cDNA libraries included unique molecular identifiers. TCRdb re-called the PCR reads through MiXCR, storing one row per CDR3 protein. This sample has 750,000 to 900,000 distinct CDR3 sequences; about 45% occur once, and the top ten carry roughly 4.4%. The V gene lost 6 bases and the J gene lost 3 bases, with 18 bases spanning the gap. Germline CDR1 reads DFQATT; CDR2 reads SNEGSKA (reference sequence). The CDR3 totals 14 residues. The rearrangement links TRBV20-1 to TRBJ2-7; either TRBD1 or TRBD2 may supply D (7 bases each). The TCR was taken from a girl between 10 and 17 years old with multiple sclerosis. What was sequenced was blood. CDR3 sequence reads: CSARGGRGFYEQYF. For the CDR3, the DNA is TGCAGTGCCAGGGGGGGGCGGGGGTTCTACGAGCAGTACTTC.